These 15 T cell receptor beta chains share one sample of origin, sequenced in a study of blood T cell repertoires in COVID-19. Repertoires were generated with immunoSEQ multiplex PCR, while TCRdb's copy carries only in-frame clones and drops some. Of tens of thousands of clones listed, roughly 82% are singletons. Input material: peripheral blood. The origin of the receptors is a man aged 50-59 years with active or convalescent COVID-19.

In DNA, the CDR3 is TGTGCCACCAGTGATGCGGGGGGCGGAACCGGGGAGCTGTTTTTT. Translating gives CATSDAGGGTGELFF. This sequence joins TRBV24-1 and TRBJ2-2; TRBD2 aligns across 8 bases. V was pared by 3 bases and J by 5 bases, with 4 bases of the junction left unmatched. This CDR3 region has 15 residues. In germline, CDR1 is KGHDR, CDR2 SFDVKD.

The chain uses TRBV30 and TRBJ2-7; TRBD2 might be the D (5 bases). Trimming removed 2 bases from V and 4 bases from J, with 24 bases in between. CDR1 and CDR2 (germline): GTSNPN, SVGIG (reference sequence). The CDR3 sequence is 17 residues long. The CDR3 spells CAWSLVSLRVSQYEQYF. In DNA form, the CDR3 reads TGTGCCTGGAGTCTTGTATCTTTGCGGGTTTCTCAGTACGAGCAGTACTTC.

CDR3 sequence: CGSGGAGETQYF. The CDR3 DNA sequence: TGCGGCAGCGGGGGGGCCGGGGAGACCCAGTACTTC. This chain connects TRBV29-1 to TRBJ2-5, with 10 bases aligning to TRBD2. This CDR3 has 12 amino acids. Per germline, CDR1 SQVTM and CDR2 ANQGSEA.

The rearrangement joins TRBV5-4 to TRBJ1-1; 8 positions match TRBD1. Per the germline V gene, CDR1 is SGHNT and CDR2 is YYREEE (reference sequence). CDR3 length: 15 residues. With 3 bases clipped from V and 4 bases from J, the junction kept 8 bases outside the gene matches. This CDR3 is CASSWQGAITTEAFF. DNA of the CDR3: TGTGCCAGCAGCTGGCAGGGGGCGATCACCACTGAAGCTTTCTTT. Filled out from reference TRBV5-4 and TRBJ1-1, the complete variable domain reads ETGVTQSPTHLIKTRGQQVTLRCSSQSGHNTVSWYQQALGQGPQFIFQYYREEENGRGNFPPRFSGLQFPNYSSELNVNALELDDSALYLCASSWQGAITTEAFFGQGTRLTVV.

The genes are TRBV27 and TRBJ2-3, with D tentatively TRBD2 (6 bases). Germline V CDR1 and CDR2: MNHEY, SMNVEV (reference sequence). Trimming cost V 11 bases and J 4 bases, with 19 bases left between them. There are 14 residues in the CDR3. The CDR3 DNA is TGTGCCGCCAGCGAGTGGAGGGCGGCAGATACGCAGTATTTT. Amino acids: CAASEWRAADTQYF.

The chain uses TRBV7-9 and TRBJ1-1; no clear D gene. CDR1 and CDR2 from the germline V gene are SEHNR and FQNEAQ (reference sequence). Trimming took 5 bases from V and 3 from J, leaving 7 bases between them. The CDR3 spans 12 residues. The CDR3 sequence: CASSPVYTEAFF. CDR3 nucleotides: TGTGCCAGCAGCCCCGTTTACACTGAAGCTTTCTTT.

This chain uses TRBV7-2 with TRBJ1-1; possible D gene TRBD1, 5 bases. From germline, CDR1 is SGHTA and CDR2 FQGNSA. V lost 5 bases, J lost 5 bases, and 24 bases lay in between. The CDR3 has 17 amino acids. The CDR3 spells CASSPPIRRGRRTEAFF. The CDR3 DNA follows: TGTGCCAGCAGCCCCCCGATTAGGCGGGGGAGAAGAACTGAAGCTTTCTTT.

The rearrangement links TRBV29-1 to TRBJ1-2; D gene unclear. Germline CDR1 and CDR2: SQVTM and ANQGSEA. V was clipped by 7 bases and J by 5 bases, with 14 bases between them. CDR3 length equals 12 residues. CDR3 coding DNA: TGCAGCGCGGGCGTTAGCGGGTATGGCTACACCTTC. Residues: CSAGVSGYGYTF.

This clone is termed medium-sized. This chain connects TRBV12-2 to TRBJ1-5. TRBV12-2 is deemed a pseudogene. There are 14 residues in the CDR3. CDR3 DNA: TGTGCAAGTCGCTTAGACTGCTGCAATCAGCCCCAGCATTTT. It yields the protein CASRLDCCNQPQHF.

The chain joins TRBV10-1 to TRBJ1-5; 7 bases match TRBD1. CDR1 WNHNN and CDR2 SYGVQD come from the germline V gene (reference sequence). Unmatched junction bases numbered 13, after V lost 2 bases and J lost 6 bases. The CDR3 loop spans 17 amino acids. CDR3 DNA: TGCGCCAGCAGTGAGCCGTCGGGACAGCCAGTAAGTCAGCCCCAGCATTTT. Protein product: CASSEPSGQPVSQPQHF.

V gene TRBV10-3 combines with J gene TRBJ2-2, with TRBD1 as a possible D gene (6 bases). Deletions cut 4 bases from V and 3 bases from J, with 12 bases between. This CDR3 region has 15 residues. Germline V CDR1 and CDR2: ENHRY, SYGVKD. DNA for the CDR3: TGTGCCATCAGTGCTCAGGGGTCGGACACCGGGGAGCTGTTTTTT. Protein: CAISAQGSDTGELFF.

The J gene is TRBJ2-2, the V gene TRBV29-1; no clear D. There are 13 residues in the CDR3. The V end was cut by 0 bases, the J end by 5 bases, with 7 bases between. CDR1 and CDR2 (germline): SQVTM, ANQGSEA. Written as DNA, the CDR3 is TGCAGCGTTGAAGAAAGAGGAACCGGGGAGCTGTTTTTT. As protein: CSVEERGTGELFF.

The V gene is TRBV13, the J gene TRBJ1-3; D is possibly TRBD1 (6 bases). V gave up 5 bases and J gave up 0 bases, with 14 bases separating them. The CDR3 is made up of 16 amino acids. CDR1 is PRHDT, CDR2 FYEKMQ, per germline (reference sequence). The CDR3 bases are TGTGCCAGCAGCCTTGCGGACAGCTTCTCTGGAAACACCATATATTTT. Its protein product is CASSLADSFSGNTIYF.

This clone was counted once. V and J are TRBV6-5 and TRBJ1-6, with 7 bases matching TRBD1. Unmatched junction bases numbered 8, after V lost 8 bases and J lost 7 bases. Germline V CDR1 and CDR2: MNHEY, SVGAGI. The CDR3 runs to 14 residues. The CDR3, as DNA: TGTGCCAGCGGTTTCAGGGGGAACAATTCACCCCTCCACTTT. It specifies CASGFRGNNSPLHF.

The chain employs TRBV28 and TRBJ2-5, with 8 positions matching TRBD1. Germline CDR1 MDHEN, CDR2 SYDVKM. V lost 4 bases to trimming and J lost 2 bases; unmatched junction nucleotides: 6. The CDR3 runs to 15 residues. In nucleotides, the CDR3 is TGTGCCAGCAGTTCCAGGGGGCCGGGGCAAGAGACCCAGTACTTC. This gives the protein CASSSRGPGQETQYF.